The T cell receptor (beta chain) under discussion was sequenced for a study of T cell responses to AZD1222 COVID-19 vaccine. Notes on the study in general: Breadth and depth of Spike-specific TCRs rose after two AZD1222 doses. Mapped onto spike, vaccine-associated CD4 TCRs spanned it and were dominant at 160-218 and 743-854. The study identified only five to seven AZD1222 recipients as seropositive at baseline.

Assay: immunoSEQ multiplex PCR; the TCRdb copy retains only in-frame clones and omits some. The data contain some 100,000 clones, more than 75% of them singletons. V dropped 6 bases and J dropped 2; count of bases not matched to a gene: 12. The CDR3 has 16 residues. In germline, CDR1 is MNHEY, CDR2 SVGEGT. Concerning this clone itself: Antigen: not known.

Source: peripheral blood, taken on day 0 of AZD1222 vaccination. The chain employs TRBV6-2 or TRBV6-3 and TRBJ2-7; 8 bases match TRBD1. The TCR originated in an adult in good health. In nucleotides, the CDR3 is TGTGCCAGCAGCGACGAGGGCACAGGGGGAACCTACGAGCAGTACTTC. Amino acid sequence: CASSDEGTGGTYEQYF.